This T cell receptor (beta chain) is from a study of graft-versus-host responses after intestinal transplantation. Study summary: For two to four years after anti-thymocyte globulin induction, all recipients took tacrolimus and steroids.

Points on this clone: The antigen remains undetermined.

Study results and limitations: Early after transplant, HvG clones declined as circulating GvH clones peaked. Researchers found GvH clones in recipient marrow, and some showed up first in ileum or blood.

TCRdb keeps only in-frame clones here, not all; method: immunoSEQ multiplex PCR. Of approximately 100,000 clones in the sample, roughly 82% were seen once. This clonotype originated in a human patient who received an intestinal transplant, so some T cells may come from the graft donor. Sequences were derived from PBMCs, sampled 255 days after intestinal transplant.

The CDR3 bases are TGTGCCAGCAGCTTAGGACTAGCGGGGGCAGATACGCAGTATTTT. It specifies CASSLGLAGADTQYF. The chain couples TRBV7-8 to TRBJ2-3, with 12 bases identical to TRBD2. V dropped 1 base and J dropped 4; count of bases not matched to a gene: 0. The CDR3 runs to 15 residues. Germline-derived CDR1 and CDR2 are SGHVS and FQNEAQ. The whole variable domain, remainder taken from reference TRBV7-8 and TRBJ2-3, is GAGVSQSPRYKVAKRGQDVALRCDPISGHVSLFWYQQALGQGPEFLTYFQNEAQLDKSGLPSDRFFAERPEGSVSTLKIQRTQQEDSAVYLCASSLGLAGADTQYFGPGTRLTVL.